This T cell receptor (beta chain) is drawn from a study of T cells in narcolepsy. As for the study in general: Donors had narcolepsy type 1 or type 2, or were healthy controls.

Comment on this clone: The antigen remains unidentified.

Repertoires were generated with immunoSEQ multiplex PCR, while TCRdb's copy carries only in-frame clones and drops some. The table lists roughly 2,500 clones, approximately 24% of them singletons. Germline CDR1 reads SGHAT; CDR2 reads FQNNGV. V was clipped by 1 base and J by 4 bases; unmatched bases: 3. This CDR3 comprises 15 residues. Sequencing input: cultured CD4+ T cells from cerebrospinal fluid. The source of this sequence is a human donor with narcolepsy. This chain links TRBV11-2 with TRBJ2-7; 11 bases line up with TRBD1. The CDR3 region has the DNA TGTGCCAGCAGCTTAGTGGGACAGGGGGGATACGAGCAGTACTTC. It encodes CASSLVGQGGYEQYF.